Presented here are 17 T cell receptor beta chains from one specimen sequenced in a study of cytomegalovirus exposure and HLA in healthy donors. The primer mix had 60 Vbeta and 13 Jbeta primers. Assay: immunoSEQ multiplex PCR; the TCRdb copy retains only in-frame clones and omits some. Of approximately 180,000 clones listed, about four fifths are singletons. Sequenced sample: PBMCs. The origin of the receptors is a girl aged 10-17 years in good health and CMV-seropositive.

The CDR3 DNA follows: TGCGCCAGCAGCTTGCAGGGGGCCTCCTATAATTCACCCCTCCACTTT. Amino acid sequence: CASSLQGASYNSPLHF. J is TRBJ1-6 and V is TRBV5-1; 8 bases are shared with TRBD1. The CDR3 is 16 residues long. J was trimmed by 0 bases and V by 1 base; bases with no gene match: 0. Germline V gene sequence: CDR1 SGHRS, CDR2 YFSETQ.

This sequence joins TRBV6-1 and TRBJ1-2; 11 nucleotides agree with TRBD1. Unmatched junction bases numbered 12, after V lost 2 bases and J lost 13 bases. The CDR3 runs 15 residues. CDR1 and CDR2 from the germline V gene are MNHNS and SASEGT. CDR3 region: CASSELGQGGRVGTF. The CDR3 DNA sequence: TGTGCCAGCAGTGAACTGGGACAGGGGGGAAGAGTGGGCACCTTC.

The chain couples TRBV7-2 to TRBJ2-5, with 11 bases fitting TRBD2. The V gene's germline CDR1 is SGHTA and CDR2 FQGNSA. The CDR3 extends over 16 amino acids. Trimming cost V 5 bases and J 2 bases; bases outside gene matches: 7. The CDR3 protein is CASSTGLAGPQETQYF. DNA for the CDR3: TGTGCCAGCAGCACCGGACTAGCGGGTCCACAAGAGACCCAGTACTTC.

V and J are TRBV6-5 and TRBJ1-5; possible D gene TRBD1, 5 bases. The V gene's germline CDR1 is MNHEY and CDR2 SVGAGI. Trimming removed 3 bases at V and 8 bases at J, with 11 bases between. The CDR3 is 13 residues long. The CDR3 protein is CASSYQGSKPQHF. The DNA of the CDR3 is TGTGCCAGCAGTTATCAGGGAAGTAAGCCCCAGCATTTT.

This chain connects TRBV4-1 to TRBJ1-1; TRBD1 matches 7 bases. Germline V CDR1 and CDR2: MGHRA, YSYEKL. V shed 4 bases and J 1 base; nucleotides not matched to a gene: 12. This CDR3 comprises 17 residues. The CDR3 DNA reads TGCGCCAGCAGCCGGGGCCCACGGGGACAGTGGAACACTGAAGCTTTCTTT. This sequence encodes CASSRGPRGQWNTEAFF.

The chain has TRBV7-3 and TRBJ2-7; TRBD1 might be the D (7 bases). Germline V gene data show CDR1 as SGHTA and CDR2 as FQGTGA. This CDR3 comprises 14 residues. V was trimmed by 5 bases and J by 6 bases, leaving 17 bases between them. The CDR3 is CASSRTGEVREQYF. CDR3 nucleotide sequence: TGTGCCAGCAGCCGCACAGGGGAGGTTCGCGAGCAGTACTTC.

The chain is built from TRBV4-2 and TRBJ2-3, with a possible D match to TRBD2 (6 bases). The germline V gene encodes CDR1 LGHNA and CDR2 YNFKEQ. The length of the CDR3 is 14 residues. V dropped 3 bases and J dropped 4 bases, with 11 bases sitting between them. The CDR3 coding sequence is TGTGCCAGCAGCCACCGACTAGAATCAGATACGCAGTATTTT. Protein sequence: CASSHRLESDTQYF.

The chain combines TRBV19 with TRBJ2-7; perhaps TRBD2 as D (6 bases). The CDR3 runs 13 residues. V lost 5 bases and J 2 bases, leaving 10 bases between the germline ends. CDR1 is LNHDA and CDR2 is SQIVND in the germline V gene (reference sequence). In nucleotides, the CDR3 is TGTGCCAGTAGTCCGGGGGAGACCTACGAGCAGTACTTC. It specifies CASSPGETYEQYF.

This chain connects TRBV7-8 to TRBJ2-3; the match to TRBD2 covers 9 bases. V trimming: 4 bases; J trimming: 0 bases; junction bases outside the gene matches: 14. This CDR3 comprises 19 residues. Germline loops: CDR1 SGHVS, CDR2 FQNEAQ. CDR3 sequence (DNA): TGTGCCAGCAGCTCCCAAGAGCCTAGCGGGGCGTTTAGCACAGATACGCAGTATTTT. Its protein product is CASSSQEPSGAFSTDTQYF.

The gene calls are TRBV6-6 and TRBJ1-5; D may be TRBD1 (6 bases). Trimming left V 8 bases short and J 0 bases short, with 14 bases between. CDR1 and CDR2 (germline): MNHNY, SVGAGI (reference sequence). The CDR3 is 15 amino acids. CDR3 in DNA: TGTGCCAGCTCTCTAAACAGGGATAGCAATCAGCCCCAGCATTTT. Protein: CASSLNRDSNQPQHF.

The chain couples TRBV6-1 to TRBJ1-4, with 8 nucleotides matching TRBD1. The CDR3 contains 14 residues. After removal of 2 bases from V and 7 bases from J, the junction contained 3 bases not matched to a gene. CDR1 MNHNS and CDR2 SASEGT come from the germline V gene. In DNA, the CDR3 is TGTGCCAGCAGTGAATCAGGGGGCTTTGAAAAACTGTTTTTT. Translating gives CASSESGGFEKLFF.

This chain connects TRBV19 to TRBJ1-1, with 9 bases matching TRBD1. CDR3 length: 13 residues. The J segment lost 6 bases and the V segment lost 10 bases, leaving 9 bases of the junction unmatched. Per germline, CDR1 LNHDA and CDR2 SQIVND (reference sequence). This CDR3 is CATGQGRGSEAFF. CDR3 bases: TGTGCCACGGGACAGGGAAGAGGCTCTGAAGCTTTCTTT.

The J gene is TRBJ2-5, the V gene TRBV2; 16 bases are a match to TRBD2. CDR3 length: 16 amino acids. The ends lost 6 bases at V and 5 bases at J; junction bases unmatched: 6. Germline V gene data show CDR1 as SNHLY and CDR2 as FYNNEI. CDR3 in DNA: TGTGCCAGCAGGGGGACTAGCGGGGGGGGCGAGGAGACCCAGTACTTC. Amino acids: CASRGTSGGGEETQYF.

J is TRBJ1-1 and V is TRBV19, with unresolved D. The germline V and J ends were trimmed by 6 bases and 0 bases, with 8 bases remaining between them. CDR1 and CDR2 (germline): LNHDA, SQIVND (reference sequence). CDR3 size: 13 residues. CDR3 sequence (DNA): TGTGCCAGTAGGCCCGGTCTGAACACTGAAGCTTTCTTT. It encodes CASRPGLNTEAFF.

The rearrangement uses TRBV6-5 and TRBJ1-6; TRBD1 might be the D (5 bases). V was cut by 5 bases and J by 10 bases, with 12 bases left in between. CDR1 and CDR2 from the germline V gene are MNHEY and SVGAGI. This CDR3 has 13 residues. The DNA of the CDR3 is TGTGCCAGCAGTCGCGGGGGAGACTCACCCCTCCACTTT. Translation: CASSRGGDSPLHF.

J is TRBJ1-1 and V is TRBV5-6; D unclear. The germline V gene has CDR1 SGHDT and CDR2 YYEEEE. V lost 3 bases and J lost 1, with 7 bases in between. CDR3 length: 13 residues. The CDR3 DNA reads as TGTGCCAGCAGCTGGACTCAGAACACTGAAGCTTTCTTT. Protein sequence: CASSWTQNTEAFF.

This clone was counted once. This rearrangement joins TRBV19 to TRBJ2-4, with D hard to call. V lost 3 bases and J 0 bases, leaving 12 bases between the germline ends. The V gene's germline CDR1 is LNHDA and CDR2 SQIVND (reference sequence). The CDR3 has 16 residues. CDR3 in DNA: TGTGCCAGTAGTATTCCTTACGAACTAGCCAAAAACATTCAGTACTTC. Translated: CASSIPYELAKNIQYF.